The sequence of this T cell receptor beta chain was determined in a study of blood T cells in healthy people across ages. Combining a sample-barcoded 5' primer with a J-beta primer mix, a second PCR ran for 7 to 11 cycles. TCRdb reprocessed the 5' RACE reads via MiXCR and lists one record per CDR3 protein. The sample holds approximately 1,100,000 distinct CDR3 sequences, 40% to 55% seen once. The length of the CDR3 is 15 residues. CDR1 MNHEY and CDR2 SMNVEV come from the germline V gene (reference sequence). The V and J ends lost 1 base and 2 bases, in that order; junction bases with no gene match: 4.

The source is a woman aged 60 to 75 in good health. The sequenced sample was blood. The chain links TRBV27 to TRBJ2-7, with 8 bases matching TRBD1. The CDR3 DNA is TGTGCCAGCAGTTTATGGACAGGGCACCCCTACGAGCAGTACTTC. This sequence encodes CASSLWTGHPYEQYF.